One and the same sample provided the 9 T cell receptor beta chains below, sequenced in a study of blood T cell repertoires in COVID-19. This table comes from immunoSEQ multiplex PCR, and its TCRdb copy is limited to in-frame clones, with some not included. This table has some 290,000 clones, roughly 87% appearing once. Sequenced input: peripheral blood. The receptors derive from a woman aged 45-65 years who had recovered from COVID-19.

The chain couples TRBV4-2 to TRBJ2-1, with 14 nucleotides matching TRBD2. CDR1 and CDR2 (germline): LGHNA, YNFKEQ. The junction had 5 bases not matched to a gene; V was cut back by 2 bases and J by 8 bases. The CDR3 has 16 amino acids. The CDR3 loop reads CASSQPGLAGEDEQFF. The CDR3 DNA reads TGTGCCAGCAGCCAACCGGGACTAGCGGGAGAGGATGAGCAGTTCTTC.

V is TRBV7-9 and J is TRBJ1-2, with no clear D. This CDR3 is built from 14 residues. V was trimmed by 2 bases and J by 8 bases, leaving 15 bases between them. Germline assignment: CDR1 SEHNR and CDR2 FQNEAQ (reference sequence). The CDR3 loop is CASSLIPGQQGYTF. For the CDR3, the DNA is TGTGCCAGCAGCTTAATTCCCGGCCAACAGGGCTACACCTTC.

To note about this clone: Germline is not matched at one junction end, which may reflect a read error. The V gene is TRBV5-1, the J gene TRBJ2-7, with TRBD2 matching over 9 bases. Germline loops: CDR1 SGHRS, CDR2 YFSETQ. The CDR3 consists of 15 residues. Here the CDR3 DNA reads TGCGCCAGCAGTTGGACCGGGACTAGCTCCCACGAGCAGTACTTC. This codes for CASSWTGTSSHEQYF. Combining the CDR3 with reference TRBV5-1 and TRBJ2-7 gives the whole variable domain KAGVTQTPRYLIKTRGQQVTLSCSPISGHRSVSWYQQTPGQGLQFLFEYFSETQRNKGNFPGRFSGRQFSNSRSEMNVSTLELGDSALYLCASSWTGTSSHEQYFGPGTRLTVT.

The V call is TRBV5-6, the J call TRBJ2-3; 7 nucleotides line up with TRBD1. Germline V gene data show CDR1 as SGHDT and CDR2 as YYEEEE. Losses at the gene ends were 4 bases for V and 10 bases for J; bases not matched to a gene: 9. CDR3 length: 13 residues. The CDR3 loop is CASSTGQDAPQYF. The CDR3 DNA follows: TGTGCCAGCAGCACCGGACAGGACGCTCCGCAGTATTTT. The variable domain in full, completed from reference TRBV5-6 and TRBJ2-3, reads DAGVTQSPTHLIKTRGQQVTLRCSPKSGHDTVSWYQQALGQGPQFIFQYYEEEERQRGNFPDRFSGHQFPNYSSELNVNALLLGDSALYLCASSTGQDAPQYFGPGTRLTVL.

V usage is TRBV3-1 (or the pseudogene TRBV3-2) and J usage is TRBJ2-1; 10 bases are shared with TRBD2. The CDR3 contains 14 residues. V lost 5 bases and J lost 6; bases outside the gene matches: 4. From germline, CDR1 is LGHDT and CDR2 YNNKEL (reference sequence). The CDR3 loop reads CASSSSGGPNEQFF. The CDR3 nucleotides are TGTGCCAGCAGCTCTAGCGGGGGACCCAATGAGCAGTTCTTC.

This sequence joins TRBV7-9 and TRBJ2-7, with TRBD1 matching 10 bases. V lost 3 bases to trimming and J lost 0 bases; unmatched junction nucleotides: 11. The CDR3 runs to 18 residues. Germline V gives CDR1 SEHNR, CDR2 FQNEAQ (reference sequence). CDR3 sequence (DNA): TGTGCCAGCAGCTTCAGTAGGGTGGGGACAGGGGTCTCCTACGAGCAGTACTTC. It encodes CASSFSRVGTGVSYEQYF.

This chain connects TRBV5-1 to TRBJ2-1, with TRBD2 matching over 9 bases. With V trimmed by 1 base and J by 6 bases, 8 bases remained unmatched. CDR1 is SGHRS, CDR2 YFSETQ, per germline. The CDR3 is made up of 16 amino acids. CDR3 amino acids: CASSLTPQRGANEQFF. DNA of the CDR3: TGCGCCAGCAGCTTGACCCCCCAGCGGGGGGCCAATGAGCAGTTCTTC.

The rearrangement joins TRBV5-1 to TRBJ2-1; tentatively, D is TRBD1 (6 bases). The CDR3 runs 16 residues. The V end lost 2 bases, the J end lost 8 bases, and 20 bases lay between the germline ends. Germline-derived CDR1 and CDR2 are SGHRS and YFSETQ. CDR3 in amino acids: CASSLTQSPGVYEQFF. For the CDR3, the DNA is TGCGCCAGCAGCTTAACACAGTCCCCAGGGGTATATGAGCAGTTCTTC.

This clone was detected only a few times. The chain recombines TRBV5-6 with TRBJ1-2; a weak D match, TRBD1 (6 bases). Germline CDR1 is SGHDT and CDR2 is YYEEEE. V was pared by 4 bases and J by 3 bases, with 16 bases between. The CDR3 extends over 15 amino acids. CDR3 in DNA: TGTGCCAGCAGCCGCAGTGGGGGCTTCGACTATGGCTACACCTTC. Its translation: CASSRSGGFDYGYTF.